These 5 T cell receptor beta chains were sequenced from one sample in a study of post-analysis software for immune sequencing data. Their antigens are not known. Each TCR beta cDNA library carried unique molecular identifiers. TCRdb re-analysed the PCR reads in MiXCR, keeping a single row per CDR3 protein. The sample records about 460,000 distinct CDR3 sequences, roughly 45% being singletons. The study, taken as a whole, reports: Patients used about five TRBV segments, including TRBV5-6, TRBV5-1 and TRBV20-1, more often than controls.

Sequences were obtained from blood. These TCRs come from a girl under 18 with multiple sclerosis.

This chain joins TRBV28 and TRBJ2-1, with D possibly being TRBD1 or TRBD2 (5 bases each). The V end lost 6 bases, the J end lost 9 bases, and 18 bases lay between the germline ends. The CDR3 is 14 amino acids. Germline lookup yields CDR1 MDHEN and CDR2 SYDVKM. This chain's CDR3 is CASSFRDQMLEQFF. CDR3 coding DNA: TGTGCCAGCAGCTTCCGGGACCAGATGCTTGAGCAGTTCTTC.

This chain joins TRBV6-2 or TRBV6-3 and TRBJ2-1; 11 bases fit TRBD1. CDR1 MNHEY and CDR2 SVGEGT come from the germline V gene. Losses at the gene ends were 5 bases for V and 5 bases for J; bases not matched to a gene: 5. The CDR3 loop spans 15 amino acids. CDR3 region: CASSNGDRGNNEQFF. The CDR3 region has the DNA TGTGCCAGCAGTAATGGGGACAGGGGGAACAATGAGCAGTTCTTC.

V is TRBV6-2 or TRBV6-3 and J is TRBJ2-6, with TRBD1 matching over 7 bases. The CDR3 has 15 residues. Trimming cost V 6 bases and J 2 bases; bases outside gene matches: 4. Germline V gives CDR1 MNHEY, CDR2 SVGEGT. The CDR3 DNA follows: TGTGCCAGCAGGCGCACAGGGGCTGGGGCCAACGTCCTGACTTTC. It encodes CASRRTGAGANVLTF.

The chain recombines TRBV2 with TRBJ2-7; TRBD1 matches 9 bases. The CDR3 sequence is 16 residues long. The J segment lost 0 bases and the V segment lost 4 bases, leaving 7 bases of the junction unmatched. The germline V gene encodes CDR1 SNHLY and CDR2 FYNNEI. CDR3 DNA: TGTGCCAGCAGTGGATCGGACAGGGGTTTCTCCTACGAGCAGTACTTC. The encoded protein is CASSGSDRGFSYEQYF.

The gene calls are TRBV4-3 and TRBJ1-2; D remains unclear. The CDR3 has 15 amino acids. V was clipped by 0 bases and J by 2 bases, with 10 bases between them. Germline-derived CDR1 and CDR2 are LGHNA and YSLEER. Here the CDR3 reads CASSQDLAANYGYTF. CDR3 DNA sequence: TGCGCCAGCAGCCAAGACCTAGCAGCGAACTATGGCTACACCTTC.